The 10 T cell receptor beta chains reported below all come from one sample, sequenced in a study of regulatory T cells in long-lasting Graves disease. Time point given: newly diagnosed GD, antithyroid drugs for less than 3 months. RNA isolated from PBMCs was used to make the TCR library. CDR3-region Arm-PCR and iRepertoire HTBI primers produced the TCR beta libraries. TCRdb independently ran MiXCR on the multiplex PCR reads; one entry per CDR3 protein. The data contain approximately 400,000 distinct CDR3 sequences, 15% of them singletons. Sequenced material: peripheral blood mononuclear cells (PBMCs), taken at new diagnosis, from a patient treated with antithyroid drugs. The receptors here all came from a female donor with Graves disease.

The J gene is TRBJ2-1, the V gene TRBV7-9; D is ambiguous. The CDR3 spans 12 residues. The germline V gene encodes CDR1 SEHNR and CDR2 FQNEAQ (reference sequence). The V and J ends lost 3 bases and 8 bases respectively, with 8 bases between them. The CDR3 DNA is TGTGCCAGCAGCTTCCTTCTCGATGAGCAGTTCTTC. It specifies CASSFLLDEQFF. The entire variable domain, with the rest obtained from reference TRBV7-9 and TRBJ2-1, is as follows: DTGVSQNPRHKITKRGQNVTFRCDPISEHNRLYWYRQTLGQGPEFLTYFQNEAQLEKSRLLSDRFSAERPKGSFSTLEIQRTEQGDSAMYLCASSFLLDEQFFGPGTRLTVL.

This clonotype was observed a handful of times. This chain connects TRBV18 to TRBJ2-3; the D is unclear. Trimming removed 0 bases from V and 2 bases from J, with 15 bases in between. The CDR3 is made up of 17 amino acids. Germline-derived CDR1 and CDR2 are KGHSH and LQKENI. CDR3 sequence reads: CASSPPRLPTNTDTQYF. CDR3 DNA: TGTGCCAGCTCACCACCGCGGCTACCTACGAACACAGATACGCAGTATTTT.

This clonotype was seen repeatedly, ten times or more. This rearrangement joins TRBV27 to TRBJ2-1, with 8 bases that match TRBD1. CDR1 and CDR2 (germline): MNHEY, SMNVEV (reference sequence). This CDR3 contains 14 residues. After removal of 7 bases from V and 5 bases from J, the junction contained 7 bases not matched to a gene. As DNA, the CDR3 is TGTGCCAGCATCAGACAGGGGAAAAACAATGAGCAGTTCTTC. Protein sequence: CASIRQGKNNEQFF.

This clonotype was seen many times. V gene TRBV12-3 or TRBV12-4 combines with J gene TRBJ1-3; 8 bases are a match to TRBD1. V dropped 4 bases and J dropped 3; count of bases not matched to a gene: 11. The CDR3 is made up of 17 amino acids. The CDR3 region is CASSYAPGQEIGNTIYF. The CDR3 region has the DNA TGTGCCAGCAGTTACGCCCCGGGACAGGAGATTGGAAACACCATATATTTT.

In this sample, this clonotype turned up many times. The rearrangement links TRBV6-1 to TRBJ1-5; D possibly corresponds to TRBD1 (6 bases). Between the trimmed V and J ends, which lost 8 bases and 7 bases, there was a span of 15 bases. From germline, CDR1 is MNHNS and CDR2 SASEGT. The CDR3 totals 13 residues. The CDR3 sequence is CASGKGGGQPQHF. The CDR3 bases are TGTGCCAGCGGTAAGGGGGGAGGGCAGCCCCAGCATTTT.

The gene calls are TRBV20-1 and TRBJ2-1; no clear D gene. The germline V and J ends were trimmed by 5 bases and 3 bases, with 14 bases remaining between them. The germline V gene has CDR1 DFQATT and CDR2 SNEGSKA (reference sequence). The CDR3 covers 14 residues. The CDR3, as DNA: TGCAGTGCTCTCCCAACTGCGGTCTACAATGAGCAGTTCTTC. Amino acid sequence: CSALPTAVYNEQFF.

This chain connects TRBV11-2 to TRBJ2-7; no clear D gene. The CDR3 length is 16 residues. V gave up 4 bases and J gave up 3 bases, with 19 bases separating them. CDR1 and CDR2 (germline): SGHAT, FQNNGV. CDR3 DNA sequence: TGTGCCAGCAGCTCAAACTTACTCGGCTACAACTACGAGCAGTACTTC. This gives the protein CASSSNLLGYNYEQYF.

As DNA, the CDR3 is TGCAGCGTTGAAGATCCTGGGGCCCGCACAGATACGCAGTATTTT. Protein sequence: CSVEDPGARTDTQYF. The rearrangement joins TRBV29-1 to TRBJ2-3, with D maybe TRBD1 (5 bases). Germline V gene lookup returns CDR1 SQVTM and CDR2 ANQGSEA. The CDR3 contains 15 residues. V dropped 0 bases and J dropped 1 base, with 11 bases sitting between them.

This clonotype appeared many times. V gene TRBV6-2 or TRBV6-3 combines with J gene TRBJ1-2; the D is unclear. With 0 bases removed from V and 8 bases from J, the gap between germline ends came to 13 bases. The CDR3 spans 14 residues. Germline loops: CDR1 MNHEY, CDR2 SVGEGT. CDR3 sequence: CASSYSFREEGYTF. In DNA form, the CDR3 reads TGTGCCAGCAGTTACTCATTTAGGGAGGAAGGCTACACCTTC.

Notes on this clonotype: An end of the junction does not agree with germline; a read error may underlie this. J is TRBJ2-2 and V is TRBV9; perhaps D is TRBD1 or TRBD2 (5 bases each). This CDR3 is 13 amino acids long. The V gene's germline CDR1 is SGDLS and CDR2 YYNGEE. The CDR3 DNA is TGTGCCAGCAGCGCCCAGGGTACCGGGGTGCTGTTTTTT. Its translation: CASSAQGTGVLFF.